The clone carrying this TCR beta chain turned up a few times. Since no conserved phenylalanine or tryptophan closes the CDR3, a read error is the likely cause. This entry is derived from a study of regulatory T cells in long-lasting Graves disease. From germline, CDR1 is MNHEY and CDR2 SMNVEV (reference sequence). The V and J ends lost 5 bases and 3 bases respectively, with 11 bases between them. The CDR3 contains 13 residues. Arm-PCR with iRepertoire HTBI primers amplified the CDR3 regions for these TCR beta libraries. One entry per CDR3 protein results from TCRdb running MiXCR on the multiplex PCR reads. The top ten clones hold roughly a tenth of a sample with roughly 430,000 distinct CDR3 sequences, 16% of them seen once. As to time point: newly diagnosed GD, antithyroid drugs for less than 3 months. RNA extracted from PBMCs served as the sequencing template. The same specimen was also included in a second study, on T cells in Graves' hyperthyroidism and ophthalmopathy. This second study notes: Patients were excluded for uncontrolled infection, other autoimmune disease, pregnancy or lactation. The TCR CDR3 first-round RT-PCR relied on the HTBI primer set.

Material: peripheral blood mononuclear cells (PBMCs), obtained at new diagnosis, from a patient treated with antithyroid drugs. The chain combines TRBV27 with TRBJ2-7, with a possible D match to TRBD1 (5 bases). The source is a woman in her 30s with Graves disease. CDR3 DNA sequence: TGTGCCAGCAGTGTGAACAGGTACTACGAGCAGTACTCC. It translates to CASSVNRYYEQYS.